The following is a T cell receptor beta chain sequence with its context. The antigen is undetermined. This entry is derived from a study of cytomegalovirus exposure and HLA in healthy donors. The PCR contained 60 Vbeta and 13 Jbeta primers. Sequencing used immunoSEQ multiplex PCR; TCRdb keeps in-frame clones, though not all of them. The sample yields some 160,000 clones, approximately 78% seen once. General study points: There were some V segments, including TRBV6-2 and TRBV6-3, excluded as indistinguishable. Later genetic work tied a missense DCLRE1C variant to beta-chain V and J trimming. Prior analysis indicated that the majority of TCR beta V segments exhibited productivity approximately 87% or approximately 30% of the time.

The CDR3 contains 15 residues. Trimming took off 2 bases at V and 0 bases at J, with 7 bases between the two ends. Germline lookup yields CDR1 KGHSH and CDR2 LQKENI. The source material was PBMCs. The V gene is TRBV18, the J gene TRBJ2-2; unclear D gene. This receptor was taken from a male donor in good health and CMV-seronegative. CDR3 residues: CASSPGPTNTGELFF. CDR3 sequence (DNA): TGTGCCAGCTCACCAGGGCCCACGAACACCGGGGAGCTGTTTTTT. The variable domain in full, completed from reference TRBV18 and TRBJ2-2, reads NAGVMQNPRHLVRRRGQEARLRCSPMKGHSHVYWYRQLPEEGLKFMVYLQKENIIDESGMPKERFSAEFPKEGPSILRIQQVVRGDSAAYFCASSPGPTNTGELFFGEGSRLTVL.